A selection of T cell receptor beta chains follows, all from one sample in a study of blood T cell repertoires in COVID-19. Data came from immunoSEQ multiplex PCR; TCRdb stores just in-frame clones and leaves some out. Found here are 80,000 to 85,000 clones, around 90% of them singletons; the top ten hold nearly 5%. Input material: peripheral blood. Every receptor here comes from a woman aged 80 or older with acute or convalescent COVID-19. Each CDR3 is given with its conserved first and last residue. The D gene is left open where the match is weak. Where a row states a size, it is once, few, many or the class of an expanded clone; other rows omit it.

TRBV7-2	TRBJ1-1	-	few	TGTGCCAGCAGCCCCCGAGGGAGGGTCACTGAAGCTTTCTTT	CASSPRGRVTEAFF
TRBV3-1/TRBV3-2	TRBJ2-5	-	-	TGTGCCAGCAGCCAGGCGACGGAGAATAAAGAGACCCAGTACTTC	CASSQATENKETQYF
TRBV10-3	TRBJ2-1	TRBD2	-	TGTGCCATCAGTGACCGAGGGACTAGCGGAAAATTTGCCTACAATGAGCAGTTCTTC	CAISDRGTSGKFAYNEQFF
TRBV5-4	TRBJ2-1	TRBD2	-	TGTGCCAGCAGCCGACTAGCGGGGGTCTACAATGAGCAGTTCTTC	CASSRLAGVYNEQFF
TRBV6-2/TRBV6-3	TRBJ2-1	-	-	TGTGCCAGCAGTTCGGACAGTTACAATGAGCAGTTCTTC	CASSSDSYNEQFF
TRBV7-6	TRBJ2-1	TRBD2	-	TGTGCCAGCAGCTTAGTCCCGGGGGGCTCCTACAATGAGCAGTTCTTC	CASSLVPGGSYNEQFF
TRBV5-1	TRBJ1-1	-	once	TGCGCCAGCAGCTTGTCCTTTGACACTGAAGCTTTCTTT	CASSLSFDTEAFF
TRBV5-1	TRBJ1-1	-	-	TGCGCCAGCAGCTTGGAAGTGAACAGTCGGAATACTGAAGCTTTCTTT	CASSLEVNSRNTEAFF
TRBV30	TRBJ1-1	TRBD1	-	TGTGCCTGGAGTGTACCGGCAGGGGGTTATACTGAAGCTTTCTTT	CAWSVPAGGYTEAFF
TRBV19	TRBJ2-2	TRBD1	once	TGTGCCAGTAGTATAAGGGGCCTCAGGGGGACGAACACCGGGGAGCTGTTTTTT	CASSIRGLRGTNTGELFF
TRBV19	TRBJ2-2	TRBD2	-	TGTGCCAGTAGCAGTAGCGGGGGATACACCGGGGAGCTGTTTTTT	CASSSSGGYTGELFF
TRBV3-1/TRBV3-2	TRBJ2-7	TRBD1	-	TGTGCCAGCAGGGGGGACAGTTCGGAGAAGCAGTACTTC	CASRGDSSEKQYF
TRBV12-5	TRBJ1-2	TRBD1	-	TGTGCTAGTGGATTGGGGACAGGGGGTGGCTACACCTTC	CASGLGTGGGYTF
TRBV3-1/TRBV3-2	TRBJ1-1	TRBD1	few	TGTGCCAGCAGCCACAGGACAGGTAACACTGAAGCTTTCTTT	CASSHRTGNTEAFF
TRBV9	TRBJ1-1	-	-	TGTGCCAGCAGCGAAGGGGCCGTCGCGAACACTGAAGCTTTCTTT	CASSEGAVANTEAFF
TRBV19	TRBJ2-2	-	-	TGTGCCAGTAGTGGACGCCCTGGACAGTCGGAAGACACCGGGGAGCTGTTTTTT	CASSGRPGQSEDTGELFF
TRBV11-2	TRBJ1-4	-	once	TGTGCCAGCAGCTTAGGGGCAGGGGCACGGGAAAAACTGTTTTTT	CASSLGAGAREKLFF
TRBV12-5	TRBJ2-3	TRBD2	-	TGTGCTAGTGGAACACGGGGGGGCCAAGATACGCAGTATTTT	CASGTRGGQDTQYF
TRBV19	TRBJ2-1	-	-	TGTGCCAGTAGCCCCAGGCAGGGTAGCTCCTACAATGAGCAGTTCTTC	CASSPRQGSSYNEQFF
TRBV7-9	TRBJ2-5	TRBD1	-	TGTGCCAGCAGACCTCCGGGCGGCAGGGGGCAAGAGACCCAGTACTTC	CASRPPGGRGQETQYF
TRBV3-1/TRBV3-2	TRBJ2-7	-	-	TGTGCCAGCAGCCAACACGGTGGAGGGAACGAGCAGTACTTC	CASSQHGGGNEQYF
TRBV11-2	TRBJ2-1	-	-	TGTGCCAGCAGCTTAGAGGCGGTAGCGCTGTACAATGAGCAGTTCTTC	CASSLEAVALYNEQFF
TRBV7-2	TRBJ2-3	-	once	TGTGCCAGCAGCTTAGGTGGGTCCGGGGATACGCAGTATTTT	CASSLGGSGDTQYF
TRBV7-3	TRBJ1-6	TRBD1	once	TGTGCCAGCAGCCTGGGACAGGGAAGTTCACCCCTCCACTTT	CASSLGQGSSPLHF
TRBV5-1	TRBJ2-3	TRBD2	-	TGCGCCAGCAGCCCCCCCCGGGGGGATTCGGGAGATACGCAGTATTTT	CASSPPRGDSGDTQYF
TRBV2	TRBJ2-4	-	-	TGTGCCAGCAAGAGAGGTATAGGCAGGGGGGAGGAAAACATTCAGTACTTC	CASKRGIGRGEENIQYF
TRBV25-1	TRBJ2-7	-	once	TGTGCCAGCAGCCCCCCCTCTCGGTACGAGCAGTACTTC	CASSPPSRYEQYF
TRBV5-5	TRBJ2-1	TRBD1	-	TGTGCCAGCACCTCTGCAACCGGGACAGTCGGCGATGAGCAGTTCTTC	CASTSATGTVGDEQFF
TRBV7-8	TRBJ1-2	-	-	TGTGCCAGCAGCTTGAGTCGACAGGCCGCTAACTATGGCTACACCTTC	CASSLSRQAANYGYTF
TRBV7-9	TRBJ1-5	-	-	TGTGCCAGCAGCTTATCTGGGAGTTTGAGCAATCAGCCCCAGCATTTT	CASSLSGSLSNQPQHF
TRBV7-2	TRBJ2-3	TRBD2	-	TGTGCCAGCAGCTTAGCCAGGACTAGCGGGGGGATAAGCACAGATACGCAGTATTTT	CASSLARTSGGISTDTQYF
TRBV10-3	TRBJ1-6	-	-	TGTGCCATCAGTCCAGGGGCCCCGTATAATTCACCCCTCCACTTT	CAISPGAPYNSPLHF
TRBV19	TRBJ1-2	-	few	TGTGCCACCACACCAGGGGTGTATGGCTACACCTTC	CATTPGVYGYTF
TRBV4-3	TRBJ2-3	-	-	TGCGCCAGCAGCCAAGATTTCCGGGAGACAGATACGCAGTATTTT	CASSQDFRETDTQYF
TRBV6-6	TRBJ2-6	-	-	TGTGCCAGCAGTCTTTGGCAGGGGGGAGGCTCTGGGGCCAACGTCCTGACTTTC	CASSLWQGGGSGANVLTF
TRBV11-1	TRBJ2-7	-	-	TGTGCCAGCAGCTTAGCCCTCTCCTACGAGCAGTACTTC	CASSLALSYEQYF
TRBV7-8	TRBJ2-3	-	-	TGTGCCAGCAGCTCCCCTCTCGCGGCAGATACGCAGTATTTT	CASSSPLAADTQYF
TRBV5-5	TRBJ1-6	-	-	TGTGCCAGCAGCTACGGTAGGATCGGGATTTCACCCCTCCACTTT	CASSYGRIGISPLHF
TRBV11-3	TRBJ2-2	-	-	TGTGCCAGCAGCCCAGGCGGCAGGGCTAACACCGGGGAGCTGTTTTTT	CASSPGGRANTGELFF
TRBV9	TRBJ2-2	-	-	TGTGCCAGCAGCGGAGGTCGCGGGACTTCGAACACCGGGGAGCTGTTTTTT	CASSGGRGTSNTGELFF
TRBV4-2	TRBJ2-7	-	-	TGTGCCAGCAGCCAAGCCTCAGGACTGTACGAGCAGTACTTC	CASSQASGLYEQYF
TRBV12-5	TRBJ2-7	TRBD1	-	TGTGCTAGACAGTACTTCGACAGGGAGTTCTGCACCTACGAGCAGTACTTC	CARQYFDREFCTYEQYF
TRBV13	TRBJ2-1	TRBD2	-	TGTGCCAGCAGCACAGGACTAGCGGGAATCAATGAGCAGTTCTTC	CASSTGLAGINEQFF
TRBV23-1	TRBJ1-4	TRBD1	-	TGCGCCAGATCGGCCCGGACAGGGAACGGAAAACTGTTTTTT	CARSARTGNGKLFF
TRBV25-1	TRBJ2-7	-	-	TGTGCCAGCAGTAAATCAGGAACCTACGAGCAGTACTTC	CASSKSGTYEQYF
TRBV19	TRBJ2-6	-	-	TGTGCCAGTAGTACCCAGGTAGCTGGGGCCAACGTCCTGACTTTC	CASSTQVAGANVLTF
TRBV19	TRBJ2-5	-	-	TGTGCCAGTAGTGTGACTAGGGGAGGCGAGACCCAGTACTTC	CASSVTRGGETQYF
TRBV28	TRBJ2-7	TRBD1	-	TGTGCCAGCAGTTCGACGGGGACAGGGGAGGTCGAGCAGTACTTC	CASSSTGTGEVEQYF
TRBV7-2	TRBJ1-1	-	once	TGTGCCAGCAGCCCTCAGGTTGAGAGCACTGAAGCTTTCTTT	CASSPQVESTEAFF
TRBV19	TRBJ1-6	-	-	TGTGCCAGTAGTACCCAGGGGATGGGGAATTCACCCCTCCACTTT	CASSTQGMGNSPLHF